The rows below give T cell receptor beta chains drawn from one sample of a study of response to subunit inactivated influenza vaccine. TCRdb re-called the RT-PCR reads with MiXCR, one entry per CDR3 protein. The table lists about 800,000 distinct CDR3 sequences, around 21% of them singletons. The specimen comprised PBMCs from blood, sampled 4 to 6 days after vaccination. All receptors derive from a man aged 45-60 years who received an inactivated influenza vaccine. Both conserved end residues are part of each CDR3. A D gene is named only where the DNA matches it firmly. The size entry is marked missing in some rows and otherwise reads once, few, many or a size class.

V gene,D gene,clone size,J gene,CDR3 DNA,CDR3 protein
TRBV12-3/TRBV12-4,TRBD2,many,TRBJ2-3,TGTGCCAGCAGTCGTAGCGGGGGGGCGTCTACGCAGTATTTT,CASSRSGGASTQYF
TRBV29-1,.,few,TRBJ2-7,TGCAGCGTTGCCCGGACATTATTCCACGAGCAGTACTTC,CSVARTLFHEQYF
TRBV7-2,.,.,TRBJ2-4,TGTGCCAGCAGCTTCGGGGGGCGAACAAACATTCAGTACTTC,CASSFGGRTNIQYF
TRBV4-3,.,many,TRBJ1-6,TGCGCCAGCAGCCAAAGCTATTGGGAGGGGGAACTACTTAGGGATTCACCCCTCCACTTT,CASSQSYWEGELLRDSPLHF
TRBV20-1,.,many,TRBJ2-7,TGCAGTGCTAGAGCCCTCGGAGGGGATCCCTACGAGCAGTACTTC,CSARALGGDPYEQYF
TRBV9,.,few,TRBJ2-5,TGTGCCAGCAGCGTAAAACAGATTAGGACCCAGTACTTC,CASSVKQIRTQYF
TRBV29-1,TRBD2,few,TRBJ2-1,TGCAGCGCAACAAAAGGACTAGCGGGGTTAGATGAGCAGTTCTTC,CSATKGLAGLDEQFF
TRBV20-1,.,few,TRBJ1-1,TGCCTGTTATCGAAGTCCCTTGGCACTGAAGCTTTCTTT,CLLSKSLGTEAFF
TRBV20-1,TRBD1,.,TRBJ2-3,TGCAGTGCCGTACAAGCCAGGGGGCTGGATACGCAGTATTTT,CSAVQARGLDTQYF
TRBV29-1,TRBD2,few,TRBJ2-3,TGCAGCGTTTCCGGGGGAGGGCCAGATACGCAGTATTTT,CSVSGGGPDTQYF
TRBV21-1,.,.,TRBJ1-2,TGTGCCAGCAGCAAATCAAGAGACCAGCCAAATGGCTACACCTTC,CASSKSRDQPNGYTF
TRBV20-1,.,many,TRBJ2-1,TGCAGTGCTAGACTAGGTAACAATGAGCAGTTCTTC,CSARLGNNEQFF
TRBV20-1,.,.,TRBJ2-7,TGCAGTGCTAGTGCGGGCGCAGGATACTACGAGCAGTACTTC,CSASAGAGYYEQYF
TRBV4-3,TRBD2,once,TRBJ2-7,TGCGCCAGCAGCCTTGCTAGCGGGGGAGAATTCTCCTACGAGCAGTACTTC,CASSLASGGEFSYEQYF
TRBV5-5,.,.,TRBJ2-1,TGTGCCAGCAGCTTGGGTTCGGGAATGGATGAGCAGTTCTTC,CASSLGSGMDEQFF
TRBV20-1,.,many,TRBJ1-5,TGCAGTGCTAGAGATTTTGGGCGGAGCAATCAGCCCCAGCATTTT,CSARDFGRSNQPQHF
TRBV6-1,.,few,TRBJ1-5,TGTGCCAGCAGGATCCGGGACAACAATCAGCCCCAGCATTTT,CASRIRDNNQPQHF
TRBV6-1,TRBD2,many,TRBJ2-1,TGTGCCAGCAGTAGCCGGGAGGGCCCCCATGAGCAGTTCTTC,CASSSREGPHEQFF
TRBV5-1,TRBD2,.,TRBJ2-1,TGCGCCAGCAGCTTGGGGGCCAGCGGGAGCCACAATGAGCAGTTCTTC,CASSLGASGSHNEQFF
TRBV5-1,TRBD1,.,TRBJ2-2,TGCGCCAGCAGCTTACCCGGGACAGGGACCGGGGAGCTGTTTTTT,CASSLPGTGTGELFF
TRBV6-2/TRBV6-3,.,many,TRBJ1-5,TGTGCCAGCAGGAGCGGAGGGGTAGGCAATCAGCCCCAGCATTTT,CASRSGGVGNQPQHF
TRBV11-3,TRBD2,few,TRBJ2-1,TGTGCCAGCAGCCCAGAGGTAGCGGGGGGCCATGAGCAGTTCTTC,CASSPEVAGGHEQFF
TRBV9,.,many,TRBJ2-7,TGTGCCAGCAGCGTGAAAGACAGCTCCTACGAGCAGTACTTC,CASSVKDSSYEQYF
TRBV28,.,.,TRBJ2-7,TGTGCCAGCAGTTTATCAGGGGTAAGGTACGAGCAGTACTTC,CASSLSGVRYEQYF
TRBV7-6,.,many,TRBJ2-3,TGTGCCAGCAGCTTAGGGTTAGCGGCCTACGGGGCCCCCACAGATACGCAGTATTTT,CASSLGLAAYGAPTDTQYF